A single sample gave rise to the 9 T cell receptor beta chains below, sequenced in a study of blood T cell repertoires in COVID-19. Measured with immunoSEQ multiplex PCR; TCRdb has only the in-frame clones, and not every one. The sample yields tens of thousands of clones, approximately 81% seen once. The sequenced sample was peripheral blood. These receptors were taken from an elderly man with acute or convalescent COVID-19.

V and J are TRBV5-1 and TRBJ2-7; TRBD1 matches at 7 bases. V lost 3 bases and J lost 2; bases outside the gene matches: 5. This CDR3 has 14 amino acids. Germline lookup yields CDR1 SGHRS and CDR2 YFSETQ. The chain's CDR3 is CASSYAGTAYEQYF. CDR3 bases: TGCGCCAGCAGCTACGCCGGGACAGCCTACGAGCAGTACTTC.

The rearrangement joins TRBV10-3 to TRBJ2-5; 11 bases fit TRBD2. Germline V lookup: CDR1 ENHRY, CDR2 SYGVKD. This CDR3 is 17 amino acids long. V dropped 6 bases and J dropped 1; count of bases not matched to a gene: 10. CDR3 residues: CAISTTVAGGSQETQYF. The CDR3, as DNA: TGTGCCATCAGCACTACCGTAGCGGGAGGGAGCCAAGAGACCCAGTACTTC.

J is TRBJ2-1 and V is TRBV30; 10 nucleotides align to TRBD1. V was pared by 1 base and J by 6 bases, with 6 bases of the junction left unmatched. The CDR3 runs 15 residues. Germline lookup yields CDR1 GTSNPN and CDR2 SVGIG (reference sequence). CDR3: CAWSETGGKGNEQFF. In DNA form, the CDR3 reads TGTGCCTGGAGTGAGACAGGGGGCAAGGGCAATGAGCAGTTCTTC.

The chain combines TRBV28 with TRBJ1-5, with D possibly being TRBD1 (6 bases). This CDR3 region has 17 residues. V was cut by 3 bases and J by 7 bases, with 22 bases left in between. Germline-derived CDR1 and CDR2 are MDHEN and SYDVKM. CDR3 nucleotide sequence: TGTGCCAGCAGTTTGGTCCCCTTCGACAGGACGGAACAGCCCCAGCATTTT. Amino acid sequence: CASSLVPFDRTEQPQHF.

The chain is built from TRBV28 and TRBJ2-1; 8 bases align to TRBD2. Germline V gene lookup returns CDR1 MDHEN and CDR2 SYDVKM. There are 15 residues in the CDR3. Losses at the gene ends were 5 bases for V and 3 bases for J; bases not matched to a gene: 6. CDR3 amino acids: CASSKAGALYNEQFF. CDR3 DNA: TGTGCCAGCAGTAAAGCGGGAGCTCTCTACAATGAGCAGTTCTTC.

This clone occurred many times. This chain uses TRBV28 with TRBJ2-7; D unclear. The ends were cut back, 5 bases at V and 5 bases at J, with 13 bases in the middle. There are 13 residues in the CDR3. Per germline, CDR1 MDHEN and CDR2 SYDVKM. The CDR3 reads CASSPSRFHEQYF. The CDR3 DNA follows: TGTGCCAGCAGTCCCAGTCGCTTCCACGAGCAGTACTTC. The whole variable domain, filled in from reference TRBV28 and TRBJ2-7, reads DVKVTQSSRYLVKRTGEKVFLECVQDMDHENMFWYRQDPGLGLRLIYFSYDVKMKEKGDIPEGYSVSREKKERFSLILESASTNQTSMYLCASSPSRFHEQYFGPGTRLTVT.

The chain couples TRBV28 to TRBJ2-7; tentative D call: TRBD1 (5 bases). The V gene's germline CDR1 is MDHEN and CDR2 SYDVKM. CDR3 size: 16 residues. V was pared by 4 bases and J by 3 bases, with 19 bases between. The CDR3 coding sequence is TGTGCCAGCAGTTCCCCCCGGACACAAGTAGGCTACGAGCAGTACTTC. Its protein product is CASSSPRTQVGYEQYF.

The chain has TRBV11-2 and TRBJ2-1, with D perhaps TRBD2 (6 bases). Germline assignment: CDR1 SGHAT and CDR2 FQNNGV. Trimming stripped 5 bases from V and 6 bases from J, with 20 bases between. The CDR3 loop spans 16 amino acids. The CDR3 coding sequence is TGTGCCAGCAGCCGGCTTCGGGGTAGCGGTCGCAATGAGCAGTTCTTC. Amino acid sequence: CASSRLRGSGRNEQFF.

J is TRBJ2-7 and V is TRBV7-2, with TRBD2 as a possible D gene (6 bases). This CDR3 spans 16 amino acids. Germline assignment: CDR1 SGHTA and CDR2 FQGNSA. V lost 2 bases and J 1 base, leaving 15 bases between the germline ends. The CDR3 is CASSLFFRDSSYEQYF. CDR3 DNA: TGTGCCAGCAGCTTATTCTTCCGGGACTCTTCCTACGAGCAGTACTTC.